There are many counts of the clone carrying this T cell receptor (beta chain). Its antigen is as yet unknown. This record comes from a study of T cells after yellow fever vaccination. Whole-study findings and limits: There was a possibility that FACS-sorted repertoires contained abundant clonotypes contaminating from the bulk population.

With 1 base clipped from V and 4 bases from J, the junction kept 7 bases outside the gene matches. The CDR3 length is 16 residues. Germline values: CDR1 MGHRA, CDR2 YSYEKL. 5'RACE template switching produced TCR cDNA carrying a universal primer site and UMIs. TCRdb re-called the 5' RACE reads through MiXCR, storing one row per CDR3 protein. The sample lists some 250,000 distinct CDR3 sequences, 3.6% occurring once. The V and J genes are TRBV4-1 and TRBJ2-1; 7 positions match TRBD2. This receptor was taken from a man aged 18 to 35 who received the YFV17D yellow fever vaccine. The source was PBMCs, collected 15 days after the yellow fever booster vaccination. The CDR3 DNA is TGCGCCAGCAGCCAAGTTAGGCTAGCGGTTTACAATGAGCAGTTCTTC. Its protein is CASSQVRLAVYNEQFF.